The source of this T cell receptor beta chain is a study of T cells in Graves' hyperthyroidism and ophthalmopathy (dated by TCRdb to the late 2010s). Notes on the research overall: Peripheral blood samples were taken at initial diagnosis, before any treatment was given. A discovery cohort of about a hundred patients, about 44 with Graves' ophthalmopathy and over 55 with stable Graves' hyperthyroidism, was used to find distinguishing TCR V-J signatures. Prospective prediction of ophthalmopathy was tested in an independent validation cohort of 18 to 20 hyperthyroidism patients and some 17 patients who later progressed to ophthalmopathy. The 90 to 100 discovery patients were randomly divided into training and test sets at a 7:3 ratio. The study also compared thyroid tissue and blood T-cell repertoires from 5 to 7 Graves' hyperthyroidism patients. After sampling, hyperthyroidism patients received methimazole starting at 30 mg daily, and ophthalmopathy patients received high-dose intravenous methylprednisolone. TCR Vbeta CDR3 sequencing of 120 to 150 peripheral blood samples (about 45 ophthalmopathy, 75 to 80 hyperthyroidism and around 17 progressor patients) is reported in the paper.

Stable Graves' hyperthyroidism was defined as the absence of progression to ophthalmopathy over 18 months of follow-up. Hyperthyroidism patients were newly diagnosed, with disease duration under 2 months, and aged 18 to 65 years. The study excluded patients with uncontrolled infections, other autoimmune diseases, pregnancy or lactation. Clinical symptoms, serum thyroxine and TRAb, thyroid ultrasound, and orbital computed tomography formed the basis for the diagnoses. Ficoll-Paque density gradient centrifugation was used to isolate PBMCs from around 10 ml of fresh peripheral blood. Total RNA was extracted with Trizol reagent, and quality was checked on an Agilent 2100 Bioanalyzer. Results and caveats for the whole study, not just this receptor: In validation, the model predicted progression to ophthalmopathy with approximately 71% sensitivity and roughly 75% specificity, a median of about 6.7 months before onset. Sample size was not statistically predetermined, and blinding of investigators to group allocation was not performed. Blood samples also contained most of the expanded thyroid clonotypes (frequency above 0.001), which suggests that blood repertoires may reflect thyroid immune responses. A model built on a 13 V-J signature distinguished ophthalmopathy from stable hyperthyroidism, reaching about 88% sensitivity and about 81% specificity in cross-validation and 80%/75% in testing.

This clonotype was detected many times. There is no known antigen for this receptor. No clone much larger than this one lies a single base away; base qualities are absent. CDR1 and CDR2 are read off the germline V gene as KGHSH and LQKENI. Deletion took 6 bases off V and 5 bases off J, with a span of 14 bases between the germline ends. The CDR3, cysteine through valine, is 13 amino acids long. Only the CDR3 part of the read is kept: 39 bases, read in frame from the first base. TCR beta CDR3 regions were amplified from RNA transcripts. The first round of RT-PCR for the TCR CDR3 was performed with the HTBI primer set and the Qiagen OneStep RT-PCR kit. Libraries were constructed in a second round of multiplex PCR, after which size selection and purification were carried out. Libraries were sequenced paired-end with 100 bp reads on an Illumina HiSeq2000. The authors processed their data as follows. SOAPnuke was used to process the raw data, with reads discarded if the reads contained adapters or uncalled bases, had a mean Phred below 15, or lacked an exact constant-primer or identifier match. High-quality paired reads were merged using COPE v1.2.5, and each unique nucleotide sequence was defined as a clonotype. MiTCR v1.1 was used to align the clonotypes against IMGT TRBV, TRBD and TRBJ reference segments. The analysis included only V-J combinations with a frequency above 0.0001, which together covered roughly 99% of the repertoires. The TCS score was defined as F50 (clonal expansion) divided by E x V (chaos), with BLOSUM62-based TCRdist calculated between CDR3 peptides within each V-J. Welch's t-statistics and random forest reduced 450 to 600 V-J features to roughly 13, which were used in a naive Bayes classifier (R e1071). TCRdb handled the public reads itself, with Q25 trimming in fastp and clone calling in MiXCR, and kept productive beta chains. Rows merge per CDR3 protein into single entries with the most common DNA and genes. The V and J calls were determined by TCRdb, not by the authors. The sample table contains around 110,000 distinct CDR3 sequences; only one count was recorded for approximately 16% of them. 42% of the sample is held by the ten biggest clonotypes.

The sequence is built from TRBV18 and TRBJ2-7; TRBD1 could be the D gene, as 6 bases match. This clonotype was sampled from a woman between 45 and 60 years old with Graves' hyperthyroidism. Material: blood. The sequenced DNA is TGTGCCAGCTCTCCTGGACAGAGCAACGAGCAGTACGTC. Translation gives CASSPGQSNEQYV.